This entry describes one TCR beta chain. Its specificity is not known. This entry is derived from a study of radiotherapy plus CTLA-4 blockade in lung cancer. Whole-study context: Among enrolled patients, under 20% responded and less than 40% achieved disease control. Whole-study findings and limits: Early clonal dynamics of blood T cells, together with interferon-beta, were reported as the best response predictor. TCR clones of tumor origin grew in blood after radiotherapy plus ipilimumab.

The repertoire was sequenced with immunoSEQ multiplex PCR; TCRdb's copy has only in-frame clones and lacks some. The table has around 80,000 clones, around 79% seen once. People whose metastatic non-small-cell lung cancer was chemo-refractory got focal radiation along with CTLA-4 blockade by ipilimumab. This CDR3 spans 13 amino acids. V shed 1 base and J shed 2 bases, with 3 bases lying between them. The germline gives CDR1 SEHNR, CDR2 FQNEAQ (reference sequence). This chain links TRBV7-9 with TRBJ2-1; D remains ambiguous. Specimen: peripheral blood, collected from a patient treated with radiotherapy plus ipilimumab. The receptor was derived from a human donor with non-small cell lung cancer whose response to radiotherapy plus ipilimumab could not be evaluated. Some clones in this sample may be carry-over from other donors' samples. CDR3 DNA sequence: TGTGCCAGCAGCTTAGATACCTACAATGAGCAGTTCTTC. It translates to CASSLDTYNEQFF.